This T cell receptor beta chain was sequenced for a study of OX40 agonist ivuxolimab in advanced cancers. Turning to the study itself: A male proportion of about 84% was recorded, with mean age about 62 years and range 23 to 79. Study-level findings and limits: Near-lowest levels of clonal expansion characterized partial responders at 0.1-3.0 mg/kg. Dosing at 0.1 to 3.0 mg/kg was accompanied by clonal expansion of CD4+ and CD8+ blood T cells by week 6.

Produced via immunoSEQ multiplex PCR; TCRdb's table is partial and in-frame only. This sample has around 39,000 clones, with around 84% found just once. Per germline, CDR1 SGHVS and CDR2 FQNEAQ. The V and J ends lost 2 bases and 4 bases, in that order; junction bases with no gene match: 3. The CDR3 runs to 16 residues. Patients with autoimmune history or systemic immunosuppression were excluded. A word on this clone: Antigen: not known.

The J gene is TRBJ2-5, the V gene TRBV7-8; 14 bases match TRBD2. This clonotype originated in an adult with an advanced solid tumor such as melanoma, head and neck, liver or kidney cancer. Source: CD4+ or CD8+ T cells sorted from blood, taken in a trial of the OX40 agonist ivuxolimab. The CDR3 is CASSLRLAGGIETQYF. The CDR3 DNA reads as TGTGCCAGCAGCTTACGACTAGCGGGGGGGATAGAGACCCAGTACTTC.